This TCR beta chain was identified in a study of blood T cell repertoires in COVID-19 (dated by TCRdb to 2020 to 2021). For the study in its entirety: Samples from collaborators originated in the United States, Italy and Spain and spanned both the acute and convalescent phases of COVID-19. The material from the prospective study consisted of cDNA or gDNA derived from T cells, B-cell-depleted T cells, or PBMCs. The dataset comprised deeply sampled blood TCRbeta repertoires from subjects exposed to, actively infected with, or recovered from COVID-19. The repertoires were released in a freely available public database intended as a resource for research on the immune response to SARS-CoV-2. The samples were drawn from the first 160 participants of the ongoing ImmuneRACE study and from 1,254 subjects provided by 6 global collaborators. The sample metadata nearly always contained a de-identified subject ID, COVID-19 status, age in years and sex. Where available, HLA class I and class II types were taken from metadata supplied by the sample provider and were not determined by assay-based typing. The full study reports these points: The amount of clinical and demographic metadata varied by source and participant and was provided uncurated.

In Seattle, one collaborating source enrolled patients while the infection was active and tracked those patients longitudinally over the course of disease. Whole blood was collected in K2EDTA tubes by collaborating institutions according to the institutions' own protocols. For TCRbeta analysis, collaborators shipped samples in one of three forms: frozen whole blood, isolated PBMCs, or DNA extracted from either of those sample types. Points on this clone: Its antigen is currently not known. No much larger clone is present one base from it, and per-base qualities are unavailable.

CDR1 LNHDA and CDR2 SQIVND are derived from the germline V gene (reference sequence). The CDR3, cysteine through phenylalanine, is 15 amino acids long. The entry retains the CDR3 DNA only, 45 bases that are in frame from base 1. V and J lose 3 bases and 2 bases, and a span of 11 bases separates them. TCRbeta CDR3 regions were amplified from genomic DNA using the immunoSEQ Assay, a bias-controlled multiplex PCR. The study's processing was this. The number of nucleated cells in each sample was estimated from the amplification of reference gene primers within the assay. Sequence reads were collapsed and filtered to measure the absolute abundance of every unique TCRbeta CDR3 rearrangement. For each sample, productive Simpson clonality was calculated as the square root of Simpson's diversity index over productive rearrangements. Entries here come from immuneACCESS through TCRdb and include only in-frame sequences with V and J called. Some clones fail to appear in such tables; in the studies checked, an unresolved V gene covers under half of the shortfall, and the cause of the remainder is unknown. D and trimming come from the DNA, and the V and J calls and clone size come from that table. The sample includes more than 300,000 clones, with approximately 89% observed a single time. The leading ten clones occupy approximately 2% of the sample.

Sequencing was performed on peripheral blood. The sequence was obtained from a woman aged 25 to 39 with COVID-19, enrolled during active disease. This chain joins TRBV19 to TRBJ2-4; the D gene is perhaps TRBD1, from 6 matching bases. CDR3 region: CASSMLGGTKNIQYF. The base sequence is TGTGCCAGTAGTATGCTAGGGGGAACCAAAAACATTCAGTACTTC.